The entry below gives a single TCR beta chain sequence along with its context. The antigen is not known. This CDR3 is built from 13 residues. Trimming stripped 8 bases from V and 4 bases from J, with 12 bases between. Germline CDR1 ENHRY, CDR2 SYGVKD. Single viable CD3+CD4+CD8-CD45RO+ cells were sorted as the memory CD4+ T cells. Using immunoSEQ multiplex PCR, the repertoire was profiled, and TCRdb retains in-frame clones only, with some absent. This sample has 50,000 or so clones, with more than 70% found just once. These data come from a study of memory CD4+ T cells and cytomegalovirus serostatus. General study results and limits: Suggested: most of the CMV-linked TCR signature lies in CD4+ memory cells.

J is TRBJ2-1 and V is TRBV10-3; the D gene is possibly TRBD2 (6 bases). Sample: memory CD4+ T cells from blood. This receptor was taken from an adult in good health and CMV-seropositive. Here the CDR3 reads CAIRRGPYNEQFF. CDR3 nucleotides: TGTGCCATCCGGAGGGGACCATACAATGAGCAGTTCTTC.